These 18 T cell receptor beta chains originate from one sample sequenced in a study of T cell changes during pregnancy in multiple sclerosis. Here immunoSEQ multiplex PCR was the method, and the copy in TCRdb shows in-frame clones only, minus some. In the table there are 85,000 to 130,000 clones, 85% to 95% of which are singletons. Specimen: peripheral blood, collected before pregnancy. The receptors originated from a female donor with multiple sclerosis, enrolled in a pregnancy study.

This rearrangement joins TRBV9 to TRBJ2-3, with a weak D call TRBD2 (6 bases). V lost 0 bases and J lost 0, with 11 bases in between. Looked up from germline, CDR1 is SGDLS and CDR2 is YYNGEE. The CDR3 sequence is 16 residues long. The CDR3 DNA reads TGTGCCAGCAGCGTAGCCCGGGACTCAAGCACAGATACGCAGTATTTT. Encoded protein: CASSVARDSSTDTQYF. Using reference TRBV9 and TRBJ2-3 for the parts outside the CDR3, the full variable domain is DSGVTQTPKHLITATGQRVTLRCSPRSGDLSVYWYQQSLDQGLQFLIQYYNGEERAKGNILERFSAQQFPDLHSELNLSSLELGDSALYFCASSVARDSSTDTQYFGPGTRLTVL.

This clone was found once. This chain uses TRBV5-6 with TRBJ1-1; D is unresolved. Deletions cut 0 bases from V and 4 bases from J, with 10 bases between. There are 14 residues in the CDR3. Germline CDR1 is SGHDT and CDR2 is YYEEEE. In DNA form, the CDR3 reads TGTGCCAGCAGCTTGGTTGACACCGTCACTGAAGCTTTCTTT. This sequence encodes CASSLVDTVTEAFF.

V is TRBV5-4 and J is TRBJ2-1; D is unresolved. The germline V gene encodes CDR1 SGHNT and CDR2 YYREEE (reference sequence). V shed 4 bases and J shed 13 bases, with 12 bases lying between them. This CDR3 is 11 amino acids long. CDR3: CASSPGTIQFF. The CDR3 DNA sequence: TGTGCCAGCAGCCCCGGAACTATTCAGTTCTTC.

The chain uses TRBV13 and TRBJ1-4; D is possibly TRBD1 (5 bases). Per germline, CDR1 PRHDT and CDR2 FYEKMQ (reference sequence). The V and J ends lost 5 bases and 0 bases respectively, with 19 bases between them. The CDR3 spans 18 residues. In DNA form, the CDR3 reads TGTGCCAGCAGCCGATTCAACTTCCAGACAGCAACTAATGAAAAACTGTTTTTT. Amino acids: CASSRFNFQTATNEKLFF. Combining the CDR3 with reference TRBV13 and TRBJ1-4 gives the whole variable domain AAGVIQSPRHLIKEKRETATLKCYPIPRHDTVYWYQQGPGQDPQFLISFYEKMQSDKGSIPDRFSAQQFSDYHSELNMSSLELGDSALYFCASSRFNFQTATNEKLFFGSGTQLSVL.

The rearrangement links TRBV6-1 to TRBJ1-2, with 8 positions matching TRBD1. The V gene end was trimmed by 4 bases and the J gene end by 8 bases; junction bases not matched to a gene: 12. There are 15 residues in the CDR3. CDR1 and CDR2 from the germline V gene are MNHNS and SASEGT. This chain's CDR3 is CASSVSDRDFWGYTF. The DNA of the CDR3 is TGTGCCAGCAGTGTTTCGGACAGGGATTTCTGGGGCTACACCTTC.

The gene calls are TRBV28 and TRBJ2-5, with 8 bases fitting TRBD1. The germline V gene has CDR1 MDHEN and CDR2 SYDVKM. The CDR3 is 14 amino acids. After removal of 3 bases from V and 5 bases from J, the junction contained 5 bases not matched to a gene. CDR3 bases: TGTGCCAGCAGTTTCGGACAGGGTCCGGAGACCCAGTACTTC. This sequence encodes CASSFGQGPETQYF.

This rearrangement joins TRBV6-5 to TRBJ1-5; D is undetermined. The V gene's germline CDR1 is MNHEY and CDR2 SVGAGI. V lost 0 bases, J lost 0 bases, and 6 bases lay in between. CDR3 length equals 15 residues. DNA for the CDR3: TGTGCCAGCAGTTACTCTCGGGATAGCAATCAGCCCCAGCATTTT. Amino acids: CASSYSRDSNQPQHF.

This chain joins TRBV7-2 and TRBJ2-1; 15 nucleotides line up with TRBD2. From germline, CDR1 is SGHTA and CDR2 FQGNSA. V gave up 4 bases and J gave up 5 bases; unmatched junction bases: 6. This CDR3 contains 17 residues. The CDR3 coding sequence is TGTGCCAGCAGCTCTGGGACTAGCGGGAGGTGGGACAATGAGCAGTTCTTC. This translates into CASSSGTSGRWDNEQFF. The full variable domain, completed using reference TRBV7-2 and TRBJ2-1, is GAGVSQSPSNKVTEKGKDVELRCDPISGHTALYWYRQSLGQGLEFLIYFQGNSAPDKSGLPSDRFSAERTGGSVSTLTIQRTQQEDSAVYLCASSSGTSGRWDNEQFFGPGTRLTVL.

The chain has TRBV11-2 and TRBJ2-5; 13 bases are a match to TRBD2. Germline V gene sequence: CDR1 SGHAT, CDR2 FQNNGV. This CDR3 is built from 14 residues. Germline trimming cut 5 bases from V and 6 bases from J; bases unmatched to any gene: 3. CDR3 nucleotides: TGTGCCAGCAGCGCGACTAGCGGGAGGCAGACCCAGTACTTC. Translating it yields CASSATSGRQTQYF. The full variable domain, completed using reference TRBV11-2 and TRBJ2-5, is EAGVAQSPRYKIIEKRQSVAFWCNPISGHATLYWYQQILGQGPKLLIQFQNNGVVDDSQLPKDRFSAERLKGVDSTLKIQPAKLEDSAVYLCASSATSGRQTQYFGPGTRLLVL.

The V call is TRBV2, the J call TRBJ1-5; TRBD1 matches at 7 bases. The germline V gene has CDR1 SNHLY and CDR2 FYNNEI. The CDR3 runs 14 residues. Germline trimming cut 8 bases from V and 3 bases from J; bases unmatched to any gene: 7. The CDR3 bases are TGTGCCAGCGCCCCGGGACAGACCAATCAGCCCCAGCATTTT. Its protein is CASAPGQTNQPQHF.

The rearrangement links TRBV9 to TRBJ1-1; D is ambiguous. The CDR3 spans 11 residues. Germline loops: CDR1 SGDLS, CDR2 YYNGEE. Between the trimmed V and J ends, which lost 3 bases and 7 bases, there was a span of 7 bases. The CDR3 DNA sequence: TGTGCCAGCAGCGGAGGCGGTGAAGCTTTCTTT. As protein: CASSGGGEAFF.

This rearrangement joins TRBV2 to TRBJ2-7, with D perhaps matching TRBD1 (5 bases). The CDR3 extends over 14 amino acids. V gave up 6 bases and J gave up 0 bases, with 12 bases separating them. The germline V gene has CDR1 SNHLY and CDR2 FYNNEI. CDR3 region: CASSPTAPSYEQYF. The DNA for the CDR3 is TGTGCCAGCAGCCCGACAGCTCCCTCCTACGAGCAGTACTTC.

This chain links TRBV9 with TRBJ2-1; 10 bases are shared with TRBD2. The CDR3 is 17 residues long. V was pared by 4 bases and J by 8 bases, with 15 bases of the junction left unmatched. Germline values: CDR1 SGDLS, CDR2 YYNGEE. CDR3 nucleotide sequence: TGTGCCAGCAGCCACCCTCGGGCTAGCGGGAGTAGAGATGAGCAGTTCTTC. This sequence encodes CASSHPRASGSRDEQFF.

The V call is TRBV5-4, the J call TRBJ2-7, with a possible D match to TRBD1 (6 bases). Trimming removed 0 bases at V and 2 bases at J, with 9 bases between. This CDR3 is built from 14 residues. CDR1 is SGHNT and CDR2 is YYREEE in the germline V gene (reference sequence). The CDR3 region is CASSLGGQPYEQYF. CDR3 bases: TGTGCCAGCAGCTTGGGAGGACAGCCCTACGAGCAGTACTTC. The whole variable domain, filled in from reference TRBV5-4 and TRBJ2-7, reads ETGVTQSPTHLIKTRGQQVTLRCSSQSGHNTVSWYQQALGQGPQFIFQYYREEENGRGNFPPRFSGLQFPNYSSELNVNALELDDSALYLCASSLGGQPYEQYFGPGTRLTVT.

The chain carries TRBV2 and TRBJ1-1; 7 nucleotides match TRBD1. The CDR3 runs to 14 residues. V trimming: 8 bases; J trimming: 5 bases; junction bases outside the gene matches: 11. Germline values: CDR1 SNHLY, CDR2 FYNNEI. The CDR3 nucleotides are TGTGCCAGCGGTTCAAGACAGGGCCGTACTGAAGCTTTCTTT. It translates to CASGSRQGRTEAFF.

V usage is TRBV7-9 and J usage is TRBJ1-2, with 7 nucleotides matching TRBD1. Germline V gives CDR1 SEHNR, CDR2 FQNEAQ (reference sequence). Germline trimming cut 3 bases from V and 6 bases from J; bases unmatched to any gene: 16. The CDR3 is made up of 17 amino acids. CDR3 DNA sequence: TGTGCCAGCAGCTTGGGGACAGCCTATGGACATTATGATGGCTACACCTTC. This sequence encodes CASSLGTAYGHYDGYTF.

The chain couples TRBV7-9 to TRBJ1-3; 7 nucleotides match TRBD1. The CDR3 loop spans 15 amino acids. The V segment lost 3 bases and the J segment 5 bases; nucleotides outside the gene matches: 7. Germline V gene lookup returns CDR1 SEHNR and CDR2 FQNEAQ (reference sequence). The CDR3 DNA is TGTGCCAGCAGCTTTTCCGGGACAGACCGAAACACCATATATTTT. It encodes CASSFSGTDRNTIYF.

This clone was seen only once. The gene calls are TRBV7-6 and TRBJ2-1; TRBD2 is a possible D gene (6 bases). V lost 3 bases, J lost 0 bases, and 18 bases lay in between. Germline CDR1 SGHVS, CDR2 FNYEAQ. This CDR3 region has 18 residues. The CDR3 sequence is CASSLNGGLGSSYNEQFF. The CDR3 DNA is TGTGCCAGCAGCTTGAACGGGGGTCTTGGTAGCTCCTACAATGAGCAGTTCTTC.